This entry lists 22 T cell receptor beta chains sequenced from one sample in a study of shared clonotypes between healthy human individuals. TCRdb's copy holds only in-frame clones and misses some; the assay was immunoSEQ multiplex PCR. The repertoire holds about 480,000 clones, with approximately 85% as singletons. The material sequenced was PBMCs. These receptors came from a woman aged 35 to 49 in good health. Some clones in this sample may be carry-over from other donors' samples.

The CDR3 DNA is TGTGCCAGCAGTGAACTTCAGGGGGCTGGAGATACGCAGTATTTT. Its translation: CASSELQGAGDTQYF. The gene calls are TRBV6-1 and TRBJ2-3, with 8 bases matching TRBD1. CDR1 is MNHNS, CDR2 SASEGT, per germline. J gave up 5 bases and V 2 bases, and 6 bases lay outside the gene matches. CDR3 size: 15 residues.

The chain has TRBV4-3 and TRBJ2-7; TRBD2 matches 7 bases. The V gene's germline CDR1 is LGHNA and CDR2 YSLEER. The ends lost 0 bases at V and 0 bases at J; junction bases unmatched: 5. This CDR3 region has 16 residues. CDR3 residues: CASSQDRGSPSYEQYF. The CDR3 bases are TGCGCCAGCAGCCAAGATCGCGGGAGCCCCTCCTACGAGCAGTACTTC.

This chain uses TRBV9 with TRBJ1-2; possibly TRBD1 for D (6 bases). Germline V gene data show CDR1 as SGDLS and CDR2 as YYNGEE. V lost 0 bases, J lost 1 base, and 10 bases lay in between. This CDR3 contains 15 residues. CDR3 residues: CASSVVARGNYGYTF. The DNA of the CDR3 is TGTGCCAGCAGCGTAGTGGCCAGGGGTAACTATGGCTACACCTTC.

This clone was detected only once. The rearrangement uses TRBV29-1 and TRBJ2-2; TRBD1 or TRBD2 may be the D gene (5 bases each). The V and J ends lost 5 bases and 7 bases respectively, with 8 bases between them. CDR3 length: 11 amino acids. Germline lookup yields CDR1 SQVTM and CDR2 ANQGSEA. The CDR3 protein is CSVRGDGELFF. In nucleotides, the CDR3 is TGCAGCGTTCGGGGCGACGGGGAGCTGTTTTTT.

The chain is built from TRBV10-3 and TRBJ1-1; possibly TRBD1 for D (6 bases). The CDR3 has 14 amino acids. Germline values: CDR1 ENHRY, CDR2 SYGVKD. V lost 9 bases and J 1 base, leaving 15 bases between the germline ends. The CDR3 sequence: CAIKLGQSNTEAFF. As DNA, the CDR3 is TGTGCCATAAAACTAGGACAGTCGAACACTGAAGCTTTCTTT.

CDR3 protein: CASSLGWSGDEQFF. For the CDR3, the DNA is TGTGCCAGCAGCTTAGGGTGGTCGGGAGATGAGCAGTTCTTC. The chain combines TRBV7-8 with TRBJ2-1, with a possible D match to TRBD2 (6 bases). CDR1 is SGHVS and CDR2 is FQNEAQ in the germline V gene. The CDR3 is made up of 14 amino acids. Trimming removed 1 base from V and 8 bases from J, with 12 bases in between.

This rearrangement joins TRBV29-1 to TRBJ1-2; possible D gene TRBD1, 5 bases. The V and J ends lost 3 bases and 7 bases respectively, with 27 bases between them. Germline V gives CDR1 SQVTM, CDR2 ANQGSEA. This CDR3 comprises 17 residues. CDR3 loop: CSVDNLANNQGLFGYTF. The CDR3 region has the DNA TGCAGCGTTGATAATTTGGCCAACAACCAGGGTTTGTTTGGCTACACCTTC.

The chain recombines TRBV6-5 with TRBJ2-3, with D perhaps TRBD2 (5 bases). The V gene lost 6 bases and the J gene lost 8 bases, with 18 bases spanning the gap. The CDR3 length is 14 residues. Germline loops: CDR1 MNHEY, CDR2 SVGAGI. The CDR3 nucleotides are TGTGCCAGCAGCTCCCGCGGTCGGGATGGTACGCAGTATTTT. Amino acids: CASSSRGRDGTQYF.

DNA of the CDR3: TGTGCCAGTCAGCATAGCGGGCCAGACTACGAGCAGTACTTC. Its protein is CASQHSGPDYEQYF. The chain uses TRBV6-1 and TRBJ2-7; 7 bases agree with TRBD2. J was trimmed by 3 bases and V by 9 bases; bases with no gene match: 11. The CDR3 contains 14 residues. The germline gives CDR1 MNHNS, CDR2 SASEGT.

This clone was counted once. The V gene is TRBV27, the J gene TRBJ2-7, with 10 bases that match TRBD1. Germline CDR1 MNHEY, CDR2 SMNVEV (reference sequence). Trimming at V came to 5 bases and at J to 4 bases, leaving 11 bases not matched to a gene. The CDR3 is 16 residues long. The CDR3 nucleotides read TGTGCCAGCAGTCACCCCCGGGACAGGGGAAGGTACGAGCAGTACTTC. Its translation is CASSHPRDRGRYEQYF.

The CDR3 coding sequence is TGTGCCAGCAGCAAGGACAGGGGGCGAGAAAAACTGTTTTTT. Protein sequence: CASSKDRGREKLFF. The rearrangement links TRBV7-6 to TRBJ1-4; 11 nucleotides agree with TRBD1. The V segment lost 5 bases and the J segment 8 bases; nucleotides outside the gene matches: 4. CDR3 size: 14 residues. Germline V lookup: CDR1 SGHVS, CDR2 FNYEAQ. Using reference TRBV7-6 and TRBJ1-4 for the parts outside the CDR3, the full variable domain is GAGVSQSPRYKVTKRGQDVALRCDPISGHVSLYWYRQALGQGPEFLTYFNYEAQQDKSGLPNDRFSAERPEGSISTLTIQRTEQRDSAMYRCASSKDRGREKLFFGSGTQLSVL.

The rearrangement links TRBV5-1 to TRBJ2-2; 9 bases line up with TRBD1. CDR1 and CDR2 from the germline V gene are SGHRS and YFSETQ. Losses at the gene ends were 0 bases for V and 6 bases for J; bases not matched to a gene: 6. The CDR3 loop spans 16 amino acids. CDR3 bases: TGCGCCAGCAGCTTGGACAGGGGGCAGCTTGCCGGGGAGCTGTTTTTT. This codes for CASSLDRGQLAGELFF.

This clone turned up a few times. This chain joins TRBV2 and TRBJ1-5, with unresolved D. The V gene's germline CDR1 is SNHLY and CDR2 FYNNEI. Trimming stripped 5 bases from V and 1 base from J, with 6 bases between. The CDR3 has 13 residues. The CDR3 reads CASSPWSNQPQHF. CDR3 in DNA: TGTGCCAGCAGTCCCTGGAGCAATCAGCCCCAGCATTTT.

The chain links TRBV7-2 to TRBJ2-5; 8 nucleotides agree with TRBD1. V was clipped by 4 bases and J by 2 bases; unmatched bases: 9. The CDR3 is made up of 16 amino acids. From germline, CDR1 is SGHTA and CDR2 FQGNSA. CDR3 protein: CASSSQTGATQETQYF. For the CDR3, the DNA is TGTGCCAGCAGCTCTCAGACAGGGGCAACACAAGAGACCCAGTACTTC.

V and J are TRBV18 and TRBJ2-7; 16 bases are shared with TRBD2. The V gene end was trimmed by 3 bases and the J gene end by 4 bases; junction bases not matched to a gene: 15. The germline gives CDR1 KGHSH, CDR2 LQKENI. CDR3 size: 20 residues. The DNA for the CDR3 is TGTGCCAGCTCACCGGGGACTAGCGGGAGGGGACGCCGTTCACATTACGAGCAGTACTTC. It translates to CASSPGTSGRGRRSHYEQYF.

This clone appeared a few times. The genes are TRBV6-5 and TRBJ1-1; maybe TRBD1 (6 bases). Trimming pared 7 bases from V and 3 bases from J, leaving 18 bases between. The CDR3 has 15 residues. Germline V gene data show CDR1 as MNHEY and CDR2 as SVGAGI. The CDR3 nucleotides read TGTGCCAGCACCCAGACCAGGGGAGGTTACACTGAAGCTTTCTTT. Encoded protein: CASTQTRGGYTEAFF.

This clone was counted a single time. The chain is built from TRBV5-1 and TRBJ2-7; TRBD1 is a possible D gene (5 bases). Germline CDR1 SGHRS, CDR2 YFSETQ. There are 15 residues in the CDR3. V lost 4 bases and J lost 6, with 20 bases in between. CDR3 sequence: CASSPTGSPTGEQYF. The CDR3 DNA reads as TGCGCCAGCAGCCCCACAGGTAGTCCCACAGGCGAGCAGTACTTC.

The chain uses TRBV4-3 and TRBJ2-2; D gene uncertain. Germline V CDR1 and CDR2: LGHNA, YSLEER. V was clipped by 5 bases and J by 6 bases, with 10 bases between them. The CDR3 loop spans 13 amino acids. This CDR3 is CASSTLGSGELFF. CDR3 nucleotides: TGCGCCAGCAGCACCCTCGGATCCGGGGAGCTGTTTTTT.

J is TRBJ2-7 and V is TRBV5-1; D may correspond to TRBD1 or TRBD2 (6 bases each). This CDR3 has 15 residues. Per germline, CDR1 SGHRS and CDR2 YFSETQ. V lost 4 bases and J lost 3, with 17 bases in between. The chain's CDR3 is CASSTTGLGGYEQYF. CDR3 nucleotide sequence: TGCGCCAGCAGCACCACAGGGTTGGGGGGCTACGAGCAGTACTTC.

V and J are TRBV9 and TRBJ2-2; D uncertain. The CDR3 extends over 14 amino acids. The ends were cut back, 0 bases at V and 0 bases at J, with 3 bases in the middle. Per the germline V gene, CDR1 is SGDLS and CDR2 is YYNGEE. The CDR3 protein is CASSVDSNTGELFF. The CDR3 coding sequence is TGTGCCAGCAGCGTAGACTCGAACACCGGGGAGCTGTTTTTT.

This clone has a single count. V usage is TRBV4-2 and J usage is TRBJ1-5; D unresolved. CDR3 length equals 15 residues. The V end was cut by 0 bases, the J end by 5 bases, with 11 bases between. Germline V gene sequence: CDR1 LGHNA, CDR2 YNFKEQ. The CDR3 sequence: CASSQDHTDYQPQHF. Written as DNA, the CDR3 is TGTGCCAGCAGCCAAGATCACACGGATTATCAGCCCCAGCATTTT.

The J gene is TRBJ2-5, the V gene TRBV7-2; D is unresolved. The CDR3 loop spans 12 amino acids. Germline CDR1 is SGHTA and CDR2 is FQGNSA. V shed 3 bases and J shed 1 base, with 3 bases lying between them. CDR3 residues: CASSFGQETQYF. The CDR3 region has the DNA TGTGCCAGCAGCTTCGGCCAAGAGACCCAGTACTTC.